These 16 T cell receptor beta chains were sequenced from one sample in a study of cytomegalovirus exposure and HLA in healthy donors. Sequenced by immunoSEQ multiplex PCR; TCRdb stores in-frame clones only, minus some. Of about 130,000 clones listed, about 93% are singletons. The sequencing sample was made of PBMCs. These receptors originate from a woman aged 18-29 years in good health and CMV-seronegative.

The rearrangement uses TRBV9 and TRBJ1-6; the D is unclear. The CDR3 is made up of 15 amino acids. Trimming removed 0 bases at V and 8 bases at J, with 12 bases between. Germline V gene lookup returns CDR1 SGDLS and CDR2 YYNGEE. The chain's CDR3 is CASSVEVGRDSPLHF. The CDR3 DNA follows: TGTGCCAGCAGCGTAGAGGTCGGTCGGGATTCACCCCTCCACTTT.

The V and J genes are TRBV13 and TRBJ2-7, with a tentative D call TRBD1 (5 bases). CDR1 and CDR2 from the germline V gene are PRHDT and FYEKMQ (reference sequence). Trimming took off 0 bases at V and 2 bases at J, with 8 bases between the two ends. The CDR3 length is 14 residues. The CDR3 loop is CASSLGDSTYEQYF. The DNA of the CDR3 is TGTGCCAGCAGCTTAGGTGACAGCACCTACGAGCAGTACTTC.

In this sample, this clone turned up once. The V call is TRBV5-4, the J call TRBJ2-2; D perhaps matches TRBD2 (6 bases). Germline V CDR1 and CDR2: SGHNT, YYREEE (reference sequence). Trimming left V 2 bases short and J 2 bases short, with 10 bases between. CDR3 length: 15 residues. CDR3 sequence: CASSFLAENTGELFF. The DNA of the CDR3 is TGTGCCAGCAGCTTCTTAGCGGAAAACACCGGGGAGCTGTTTTTT.

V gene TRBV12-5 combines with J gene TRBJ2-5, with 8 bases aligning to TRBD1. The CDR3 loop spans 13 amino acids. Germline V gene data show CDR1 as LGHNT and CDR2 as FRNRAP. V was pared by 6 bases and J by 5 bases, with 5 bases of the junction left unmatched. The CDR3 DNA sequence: TGTGCTAGTGGCTGGACAGGGCGGGAGACCCAGTACTTC. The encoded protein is CASGWTGRETQYF.

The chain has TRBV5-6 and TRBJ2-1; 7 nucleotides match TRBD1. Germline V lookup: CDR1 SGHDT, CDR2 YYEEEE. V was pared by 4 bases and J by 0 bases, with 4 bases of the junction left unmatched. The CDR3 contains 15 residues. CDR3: CASSPGGNSYNEQFF. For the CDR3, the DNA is TGTGCCAGCAGCCCAGGGGGTAACTCCTACAATGAGCAGTTCTTC.

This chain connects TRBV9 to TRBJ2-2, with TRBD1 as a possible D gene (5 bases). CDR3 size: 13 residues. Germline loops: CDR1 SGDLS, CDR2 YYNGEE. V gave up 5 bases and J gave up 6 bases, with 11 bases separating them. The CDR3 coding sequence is TGTGCCAGCAGTTCTCAGGGCCCCGGGGAGCTGTTTTTT. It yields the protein CASSSQGPGELFF.

The CDR3 loop reads CASRRDRAYSGNTIYF. For the CDR3, the DNA is TGCGCCAGCAGACGGGACAGGGCGTACTCTGGAAACACCATATATTTT. The V and J genes are TRBV5-1 and TRBJ1-3; 9 positions agree with TRBD1. There are 16 residues in the CDR3. In germline, CDR1 is SGHRS, CDR2 YFSETQ. The V and J ends lost 5 bases and 0 bases, in that order; junction bases with no gene match: 6.

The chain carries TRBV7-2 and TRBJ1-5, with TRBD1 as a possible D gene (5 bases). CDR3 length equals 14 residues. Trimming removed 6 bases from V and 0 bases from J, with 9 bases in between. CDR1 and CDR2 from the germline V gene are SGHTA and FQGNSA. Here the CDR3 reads CASSPGDSNQPQHF. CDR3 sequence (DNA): TGTGCCAGCAGTCCGGGGGATAGCAATCAGCCCCAGCATTTT. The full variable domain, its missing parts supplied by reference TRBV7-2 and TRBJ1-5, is GAGVSQSPSNKVTEKGKDVELRCDPISGHTALYWYRQSLGQGLEFLIYFQGNSAPDKSGLPSDRFSAERTGGSVSTLTIQRTQQEDSAVYLCASSPGDSNQPQHFGDGTRLSIL.

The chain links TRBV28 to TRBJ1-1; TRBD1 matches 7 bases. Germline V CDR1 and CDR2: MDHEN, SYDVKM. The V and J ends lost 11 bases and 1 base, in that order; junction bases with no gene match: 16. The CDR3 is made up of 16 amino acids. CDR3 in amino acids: CAAGGTSSGPNTEAFF. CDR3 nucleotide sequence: TGTGCCGCAGGGGGGACAAGCTCGGGTCCGAACACTGAAGCTTTCTTT.

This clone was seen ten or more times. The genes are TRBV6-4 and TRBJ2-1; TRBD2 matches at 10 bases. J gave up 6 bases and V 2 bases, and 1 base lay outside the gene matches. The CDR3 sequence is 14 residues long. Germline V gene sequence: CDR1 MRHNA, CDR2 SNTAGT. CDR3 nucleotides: TGTGCCAGCAGTGACAGCGGGGGGGCCAATGAGCAGTTCTTC. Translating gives CASSDSGGANEQFF.

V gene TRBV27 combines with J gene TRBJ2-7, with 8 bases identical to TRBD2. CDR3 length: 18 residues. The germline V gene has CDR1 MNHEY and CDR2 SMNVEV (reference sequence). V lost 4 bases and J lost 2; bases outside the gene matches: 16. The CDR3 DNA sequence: TGTGCCAGCAGTTCCATTACGAGGTCGGGGGGGAGGACCTACGAGCAGTACTTC. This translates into CASSSITRSGGRTYEQYF.

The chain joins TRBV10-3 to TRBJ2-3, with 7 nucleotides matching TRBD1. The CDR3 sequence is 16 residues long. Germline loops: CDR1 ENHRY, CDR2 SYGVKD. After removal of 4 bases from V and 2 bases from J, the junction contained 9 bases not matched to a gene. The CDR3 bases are TGTGCCATCAGTGGCCCACAGGGGACAGACACAGATACGCAGTATTTT. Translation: CAISGPQGTDTDTQYF.

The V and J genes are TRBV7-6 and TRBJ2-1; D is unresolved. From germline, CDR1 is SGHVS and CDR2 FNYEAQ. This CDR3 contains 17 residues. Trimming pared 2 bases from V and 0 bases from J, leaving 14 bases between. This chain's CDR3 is CASSLKTTASSYNEQFF. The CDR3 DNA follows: TGTGCCAGCAGCTTAAAAACTACTGCCAGCTCCTACAATGAGCAGTTCTTC.

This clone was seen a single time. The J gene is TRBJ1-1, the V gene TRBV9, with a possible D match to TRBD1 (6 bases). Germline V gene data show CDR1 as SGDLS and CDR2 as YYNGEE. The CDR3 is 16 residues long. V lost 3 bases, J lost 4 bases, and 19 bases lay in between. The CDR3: CASSASPAQGGTEAFF. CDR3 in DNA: TGTGCCAGCAGCGCCAGTCCCGCACAGGGCGGCACTGAAGCTTTCTTT.

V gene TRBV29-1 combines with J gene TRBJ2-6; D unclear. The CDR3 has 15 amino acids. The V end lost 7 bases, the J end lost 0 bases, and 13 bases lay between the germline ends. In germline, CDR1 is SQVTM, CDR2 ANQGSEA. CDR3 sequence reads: CSAASLSSGANVLTF. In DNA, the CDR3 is TGCAGCGCCGCCTCTCTGAGCTCTGGGGCCAACGTCCTGACTTTC.

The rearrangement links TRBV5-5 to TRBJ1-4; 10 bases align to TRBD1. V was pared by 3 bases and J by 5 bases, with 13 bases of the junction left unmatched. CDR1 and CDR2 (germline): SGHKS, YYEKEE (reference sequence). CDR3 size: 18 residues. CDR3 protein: CASSWGQGYRGPNEKLFF. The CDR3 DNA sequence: TGTGCCAGCAGCTGGGGACAGGGGTACAGGGGGCCCAATGAAAAACTGTTTTTT.